Below are 6 T cell receptor beta chains sequenced from a single sample in a study of vaccination and CD4 T cells after COVID-19. No antigen has been identified for these receptors. Cultured CD4+ T cells had their DNA profiled by the Oncomine TCR Beta short-read assay. TCRdb analysed the PCR reads with MiXCR anew, one entry per CDR3 protein. Among fewer than 15,000 distinct CDR3 sequences listed, approximately 46% were seen once. Treatment denoted: roughly ten-day PBMC culture with coronavirus spike peptide pools or control peptides (ViraFEST assay). This material consisted of CD4+ T cells from blood, cultured in vitro, taken after SARS-CoV-2 vaccination. The receptors derive from a human donor who had recovered from COVID-19.

This clonotype came up once. The rearrangement joins TRBV20-1 to TRBJ2-5; 8 bases are a match to TRBD1. Looked up from germline, CDR1 is DFQATT and CDR2 is SNEGSKA (reference sequence). The CDR3 has 13 residues. CDR3: CSVIQGAQETQYF. CDR3 DNA: TGCAGCGTCATCCAGGGGGCACAAGAGACCCAGTACTTC.

The V and J genes are TRBV6-1 and TRBJ2-2; 10 nucleotides agree with TRBD1. V gave up 6 bases and J gave up 6 bases; unmatched junction bases: 4. Looked up from germline, CDR1 is MNHNS and CDR2 is SASEGT. The CDR3 runs to 14 residues. The CDR3 protein is CASRDGQGAGELFF. CDR3 nucleotide sequence: TGTGCCAGCAGGGACGGACAGGGGGCCGGGGAGCTGTTTTTT.

The gene calls are TRBV5-1 and TRBJ2-3; D might be TRBD1 (6 bases). Germline V gene lookup returns CDR1 SGHRS and CDR2 YFSETQ. The CDR3 runs to 17 residues. The V end lost 4 bases, the J end lost 2 bases, and 20 bases lay between the germline ends. In nucleotides, the CDR3 is TGCGCCAGCAGCGTGGAAGTAGCAGGGGCCACCACAGATACGCAGTATTTT. Translation gives CASSVEVAGATTDTQYF.

The chain employs TRBV18 and TRBJ1-2, with D possibly TRBD1 on 6 matching bases. Germline CDR1 KGHSH, CDR2 LQKENI. This CDR3 has 15 residues. V gave up 2 bases and J gave up 4 bases, with 14 bases separating them. For the CDR3, the DNA is TGTGCCAGCTCACCAGGGGGCCAGGCCGGCTATGGCTACACCTTC. This encodes CASSPGGQAGYGYTF.

This chain uses TRBV6-1 with TRBJ2-3; the match to TRBD1 covers 8 bases. From germline, CDR1 is MNHNS and CDR2 SASEGT. V was clipped by 8 bases and J by 4 bases; unmatched bases: 5. This CDR3 contains 13 residues. The CDR3 sequence: CASGDRGADTQYF. CDR3 nucleotide sequence: TGTGCCAGCGGCGACAGGGGTGCAGATACGCAGTATTTT.

The chain combines TRBV19 with TRBJ1-5; D is unresolved. Germline CDR1 and CDR2: LNHDA and SQIVND (reference sequence). The CDR3 is 13 residues long. V lost 5 bases and J 6 bases, leaving 11 bases between the germline ends. CDR3 sequence reads: CASSPTAGQPQHF. The CDR3 DNA reads TGTGCCAGTAGTCCCACGGCCGGTCAGCCCCAGCATTTT.